This T cell receptor (beta chain) originates from a study of blood T cell repertoires in COVID-19. This clone has just one count. Distinct nucleotide sequences in the sample also encode this CDR3. The age range of participants was about 18 to 89 years, with residence in roughly 25 US areas. This CDR3 has 15 amino acids. Germline CDR1 reads LNHDA; CDR2 reads SQIVND (reference sequence). Trimming removed 6 bases from V and 0 bases from J; junction bases left unmatched: 5. Data came from immunoSEQ multiplex PCR; TCRdb stores just in-frame clones and leaves some out. The data show roughly 200,000 clones, with 70% to 90% seen just once and about 1.3% held by the top ten.

The origin of this receptor is a man aged 25-45 years who had recovered from COVID-19. Sequencing used PBMCs or T cells enriched from blood (not recorded which). The chain joins TRBV19 to TRBJ2-3; 8 bases are shared with TRBD1. The CDR3, as DNA: TGTGCCAGTAGGAGGACAGGGACGAGCACAGATACGCAGTATTTT. Its translation is CASRRTGTSTDTQYF.